These T cell receptor beta chains were read from a single sample in a study of post-analysis software for immune sequencing data. TCRdb processed the PCR reads anew with MiXCR; each CDR3 protein has one entry. The table lists fewer than 850,000 distinct CDR3 sequences, less than 35% of them singletons, with roughly 0.53% in the top ten. Material: blood. These receptors came from a girl under 18 with multiple sclerosis. CDR3s include the opening cysteine and the closing phenylalanine or tryptophan. A D gene is named only where the DNA matches it firmly. Clone size is stated in some rows and not others, as once, few, many or a class when expanded.

len	v_gene	abundance	d_gene	j_gene	CDR3aa	CDR3nt
14	TRBV11-2	-	-	TRBJ1-2	CASSLDPRRDGYTF	TGTGCCAGCAGCTTAGATCCGCGCAGGGACGGCTACACCTTC
13	TRBV7-2	few	-	TRBJ1-2	CASSLERAAGYTF	TGTGCCAGCAGCTTAGAAAGGGCCGCAGGCTACACCTTC
13	TRBV5-1	-	-	TRBJ2-5	CASSLVFEETQYF	TGCGCCAGCAGCTTGGTTTTTGAAGAGACCCAGTACTTC
17	TRBV20-1	-	TRBD2	TRBJ2-1	CSAWTSGRPRLLNEQFF	TGCAGTGCTTGGACTAGCGGGAGGCCACGACTACTCAATGAGCAGTTCTTC
15	TRBV28	few	-	TRBJ2-5	CASSHIVEGQETQYF	TGTGCCAGCAGCCACATTGTGGAGGGTCAAGAGACCCAGTACTTC
16	TRBV3-1	-	-	TRBJ1-2	CASSHGTQGRGYGYTF	TGTGCCAGCAGCCACGGAACTCAGGGGCGAGGCTATGGCTACACCTTC
15	TRBV28	-	-	TRBJ2-1	CASSPRRTAYNEQFF	TGTGCCAGCAGTCCACGGAGGACTGCCTACAATGAGCAGTTCTTC
15	TRBV15	few	TRBD1	TRBJ2-1	CATSRDKGAVNEQFF	TGTGCCACCAGCAGAGATAAGGGGGCGGTCAATGAGCAGTTCTTC
13	TRBV20-1	-	TRBD1	TRBJ1-5	CSAGGPGNQPQHF	TGCAGTGCAGGGGGCCCGGGCAATCAGCCCCAGCATTTT
13	TRBV5-1	few	-	TRBJ2-1	CASSLTAGSGQFF	TGCGCCAGCAGCTTAACCGCCGGCAGTGGGCAGTTCTTC
14	TRBV27	-	-	TRBJ1-6	CASTPTGIDSPLHF	TGTGCCAGCACCCCCACAGGGATTGATTCACCCCTCCACTTT
18	TRBV20-1	once	TRBD2	TRBJ2-7	CRITPSGGALDPYNEQYF	TGCAGGATCACCCCTAGCGGGGGGGCACTAGACCCCTACAATGAGCAGTACTTC
20	TRBV28	-	TRBD1	TRBJ2-6	CASSLRQGQESPSGANVLTF	TGTGCCAGCAGTTTACGCCAGGGACAGGAGTCCCCCTCTGGGGCCAACGTCCTGACTTTC
15	TRBV15	-	TRBD1	TRBJ1-1	CATSSGGQEGAEAFF	TGTGCCACCAGCAGCGGAGGACAGGAGGGGGCTGAAGCTTTCTTT